Listed below are T cell receptor beta chains from one sample, sequenced in a study of shared clonotypes between healthy human individuals. Profiling relied on immunoSEQ multiplex PCR, and the TCRdb table lists in-frame clones only, not all of them. In the table there are more than 2,000,000 clones, 90% to 95% of which are singletons. The material sequenced was naive CD4+ T cells from PBMCs. The receptors here all came from a young man in good health. Some clones in this sample may be carry-over from other donors' samples. The CDR3 runs from the conserved cysteine through the conserved F or W. D genes are given only for firm matches. The size entry is marked missing in some rows and otherwise reads once, few, many or a size class.

V: TRBV30
J: TRBJ1-2
D: NA
length: 13
size: NA
CDR3: CAWSVASPTGYTF
DNA: TGTGCCTGGAGTGTAGCTTCTCCAACCGGCTACACCTTC

V: TRBV15
J: TRBJ2-7
D: NA
length: 14
size: NA
CDR3: CATSRAGGPYEQYF
DNA: TGTGCCACCAGCAGGGCCGGGGGCCCTTACGAGCAGTACTTC

V: TRBV5-1
J: TRBJ2-1
D: NA
length: 14
size: NA
CDR3: CASSLGTADNEQFF
DNA: TGCGCCAGCAGCTTAGGGACGGCGGACAATGAGCAGTTCTTC

V: TRBV27
J: TRBJ2-7
D: TRBD1
length: 14
size: NA
CDR3: CASSRTGGSYEQYF
DNA: TGTGCCAGCAGTCGGACAGGGGGAAGCTACGAGCAGTACTTC

V: TRBV6-1
J: TRBJ1-2
D: NA
length: 11
size: NA
CDR3: CASRDAVGYTF
DNA: TGTGCCAGCAGAGACGCGGTTGGCTACACCTTC

V: TRBV2
J: TRBJ2-1
D: TRBD2
length: 16
size: NA
CDR3: CASRKGLAGGPSEQFF
DNA: TGTGCCAGCAGAAAAGGACTAGCGGGAGGGCCGAGTGAGCAGTTCTTC

V: TRBV9
J: TRBJ2-7
D: NA
length: 15
size: NA
CDR3: CASSVAWAPSYEQYF
DNA: TGTGCCAGCAGCGTAGCGTGGGCGCCCTCCTACGAGCAGTACTTC

V: TRBV28
J: TRBJ1-3
D: NA
length: 17
size: NA
CDR3: CASSLLGTGVIGNTIYF
DNA: TGTGCCAGCAGTTTATTAGGGACCGGGGTTATTGGAAACACCATATATTTT

V: TRBV6-1
J: TRBJ1-2
D: NA
length: 15
size: NA
CDR3: CASSDLEGFGYGYTF
DNA: TGTGCCAGCAGTGACCTCGAGGGGTTTGGTTATGGCTACACCTTC

V: TRBV7-2
J: TRBJ2-7
D: TRBD2
length: 16
size: NA
CDR3: CASSMTSGRLSYEQYF
DNA: TGTGCCAGCAGCATGACTAGCGGGAGACTATCCTACGAGCAGTACTTC

V: TRBV6-6
J: TRBJ2-7
D: TRBD2
length: 15
size: NA
CDR3: CASSPQAGNMGWQYF
DNA: TGTGCCAGCAGTCCTCAAGCGGGAAATATGGGTTGGCAGTACTTC

V: TRBV6-6
J: TRBJ2-4
D: NA
length: 15
size: NA
CDR3: CASSPRALAKNIQYF
DNA: TGTGCCAGCAGTCCCCGGGCTCTAGCCAAAAACATTCAGTACTTC

V: TRBV15
J: TRBJ2-1
D: NA
length: 15
size: NA
CDR3: CATSRDPGTENEQFF
DNA: TGTGCCACCAGCAGAGATCCGGGAACCGAGAATGAGCAGTTCTTC

V: TRBV18
J: TRBJ2-7
D: TRBD2
length: 14
size: NA
CDR3: CASSRTSGAYEQYF
DNA: TGTGCCAGCTCCCGGACTAGCGGGGCCTACGAGCAGTACTTC

V: TRBV5-6
J: TRBJ2-1
D: TRBD1
length: 15
size: NA
CDR3: CASSSRTGFDNEQFF
DNA: TGTGCCAGCAGCTCCCGGACAGGGTTCGACAATGAGCAGTTCTTC

V: TRBV7-8
J: TRBJ1-1
D: NA
length: 14
size: NA
CDR3: CASSLDGPPWVAFF
DNA: TGTGCCAGCAGCTTAGACGGGCCGCCCTGGGTAGCTTTCTTT

V: TRBV10-2
J: TRBJ2-5
D: NA
length: 13
size: NA
CDR3: CASLEGNQETQYF
DNA: TGCGCCAGCCTTGAGGGGAACCAAGAGACCCAGTACTTC

V: TRBV28
J: TRBJ1-2
D: TRBD1
length: 14
size: NA
CDR3: CASSLSGQGYGYTF
DNA: TGTGCCAGCAGTTTATCGGGACAGGGGTATGGCTACACCTTC

V: TRBV5-1
J: TRBJ1-2
D: NA
length: 13
size: NA
CDR3: CASSLQGSYGYTF
DNA: TGCGCCAGCAGCTTACAGGGCTCCTATGGCTACACCTTC

V: TRBV12-5
J: TRBJ2-1
D: TRBD2
length: 15
size: NA
CDR3: CASGLGLAGVWEQFF
DNA: TGTGCTAGTGGTTTGGGACTAGCGGGAGTATGGGAGCAGTTCTTC

V: TRBV28
J: TRBJ1-5
D: NA
length: 16
size: NA
CDR3: CASTRPGRYSNQPQHF
DNA: TGTGCCAGCACCAGACCGGGACGGTATAGCAATCAGCCCCAGCATTTT

V: TRBV5-6
J: TRBJ2-1
D: TRBD2
length: 16
size: NA
CDR3: CASSSPTSGDPNEQFF
DNA: TGTGCCAGCAGCTCGCCGACTAGCGGGGACCCCAATGAGCAGTTCTTC

V: TRBV7-3
J: TRBJ2-3
D: NA
length: 13
size: NA
CDR3: CASSLADTDTQYF
DNA: TGTGCCAGCAGCTTAGCGGACACAGATACGCAGTATTTT

V: TRBV7-2
J: TRBJ2-3
D: TRBD2
length: 17
size: NA
CDR3: CASSLVGASGNTDTQYF
DNA: TGTGCCAGCAGCTTAGTAGGCGCTAGCGGAAACACAGATACGCAGTATTTT

V: TRBV9
J: TRBJ1-1
D: NA
length: 13
size: NA
CDR3: CASSPLSNTEAFF
DNA: TGTGCCAGCAGCCCGTTGTCGAACACTGAAGCTTTCTTT

V: TRBV25-1
J: TRBJ2-7
D: NA
length: 11
size: NA
CDR3: CASTRRDEQYF
DNA: TGTGCCAGCACCCGGCGTGACGAGCAGTACTTC

V: TRBV28
J: TRBJ1-4
D: NA
length: 14
size: NA
CDR3: CASSLPWRAEKLFF
DNA: TGTGCCAGCAGCCTCCCTTGGCGGGCGGAAAAACTGTTTTTT

V: TRBV7-8
J: TRBJ2-1
D: TRBD2
length: 13
size: NA
CDR3: CACSGGRGNEQFF
DNA: TGTGCCTGCTCGGGAGGGAGGGGGAATGAGCAGTTCTTC

V: TRBV6-1
J: TRBJ2-3
D: NA
length: 15
size: NA
CDR3: CASSELWVTGDTQYF
DNA: TGTGCCAGCAGTGAACTTTGGGTAACGGGCGATACGCAGTATTTT

V: TRBV2
J: TRBJ1-4
D: NA
length: 13
size: NA
CDR3: CASRSDPLEKLFF
DNA: TGTGCCAGCAGATCCGATCCACTCGAAAAACTGTTTTTT

V: TRBV7-2
J: TRBJ2-3
D: NA
length: 12
size: NA
CDR3: CASSSWSDTQYF
DNA: TGTGCCAGCAGCTCCTGGTCAGATACGCAGTATTTT

V: TRBV5-1
J: TRBJ2-3
D: TRBD1
length: 15
size: NA
CDR3: CASSPSSTGGYTQYF
DNA: TGCGCCAGCAGCCCCTCCTCGACAGGGGGCTATACGCAGTATTTT

V: TRBV7-9
J: TRBJ2-1
D: NA
length: 16
size: NA
CDR3: CASSLGSRGSYNEQFF
DNA: TGTGCCAGCAGCTTAGGCTCCCGGGGCTCCTACAATGAGCAGTTCTTC

V: TRBV11-2
J: TRBJ2-5
D: NA
length: 13
size: NA
CDR3: CASSVGATETQYF
DNA: TGTGCCAGCAGCGTAGGCGCGACGGAGACCCAGTACTTC

V: TRBV6-6
J: TRBJ2-7
D: NA
length: 13
size: NA
CDR3: CASSYPPAHEQYF
DNA: TGTGCCAGCAGTTACCCCCCGGCCCACGAGCAGTACTTC

V: TRBV9
J: TRBJ2-2
D: TRBD2
length: 15
size: NA
CDR3: CASSVASGRTGELFF
DNA: TGTGCCAGCAGCGTAGCGAGCGGGAGGACCGGGGAGCTGTTTTTT

V: TRBV6-1
J: TRBJ2-7
D: NA
length: 12
size: NA
CDR3: CASKVTAYEQYF
DNA: TGTGCCAGCAAAGTGACAGCCTACGAGCAGTACTTC

V: TRBV7-2
J: TRBJ2-4
D: TRBD1
length: 16
size: NA
CDR3: CASSLGPDRGRDIQYF
DNA: TGTGCCAGCAGCTTAGGACCAGACAGGGGGCGGGACATTCAGTACTTC

V: TRBV7-9
J: TRBJ2-5
D: NA
length: 14
size: NA
CDR3: CASSQGTARETQYF
DNA: TGTGCCAGCAGCCAGGGGACGGCTCGGGAGACCCAGTACTTC

V: TRBV5-1
J: TRBJ1-3
D: NA
length: 13
size: once
CDR3: CASTSLSGNTIYF
DNA: TGCGCCAGCACTTCCCTTTCTGGAAACACCATATATTTT

V: TRBV4-1
J: TRBJ2-6
D: NA
length: 17
size: NA
CDR3: CASSQAGEGAGANVLTF
DNA: TGCGCCAGCAGCCAAGCCGGCGAGGGGGCTGGGGCCAACGTCCTGACTTTC

V: TRBV18
J: TRBJ1-4
D: NA
length: 16
size: NA
CDR3: CASSPVRDRTYEKLFF
DNA: TGTGCCAGCTCACCAGTCCGGGACCGCACTTATGAAAAACTGTTTTTT

V: TRBV9
J: TRBJ2-2
D: NA
length: 15
size: NA
CDR3: CASSVGGVDTGELFF
DNA: TGTGCCAGCAGCGTAGGGGGAGTAGACACCGGGGAGCTGTTTTTT

V: TRBV12-5
J: TRBJ1-4
D: NA
length: 18
size: NA
CDR3: CASGLPRAGKKTNEKLFF
DNA: TGTGCTAGTGGTTTGCCAAGGGCGGGGAAAAAGACGAATGAAAAACTGTTTTTT

V: TRBV2
J: TRBJ1-4
D: NA
length: 15
size: NA
CDR3: CASTPVGRVGEKLFF
DNA: TGTGCCAGCACCCCAGTTGGAAGGGTGGGTGAAAAACTGTTTTTT

V: TRBV30
J: TRBJ2-7
D: NA
length: 15
size: NA
CDR3: CAWSPGRRMRNEQYF
DNA: TGTGCCTGGAGCCCGGGACGGCGTATGAGGAACGAGCAGTACTTC

V: TRBV19
J: TRBJ1-5
D: TRBD1
length: 13
size: NA
CDR3: CASKGTGVQPQHF
DNA: TGTGCCAGTAAGGGGACAGGGGTTCAGCCCCAGCATTTT

V: TRBV4-2
J: TRBJ1-3
D: NA
length: 15
size: NA
CDR3: CASSQDAGSGNTIYF
DNA: TGTGCCAGCAGCCAAGATGCCGGCTCTGGAAACACCATATATTTT